These T cell receptor beta chains were read from a single sample in a study of blood T cells in healthy people across ages. TCRdb independently ran MiXCR on the 5' RACE reads; one entry per CDR3 protein. The profile shows some 1.5 million distinct CDR3 sequences, about 28% of them singletons. The material sequenced was blood. These receptors were collected from a woman in her 30s in good health. Each CDR3 is given with its conserved first and last residue. D genes are given only for firm matches. Size is omitted from some rows. Given values are once, few, many or a class for expanded clones.

v_gene,j_gene,d_gene,abundance,CDR3aa,CDR3nt
TRBV6-1,TRBJ1-1,.,.,CASSEAYPQAFF,TGTGCCAGCAGTGAAGCTTACCCGCAAGCTTTCTTT
TRBV10-1,TRBJ2-7,.,.,CASLDRERGPQEEREQYF,TGCGCCAGCCTCGACCGAGAGCGCGGCCCCCAAGAGGAGCGCGAGCAGTACTTC
TRBV11-2,TRBJ2-1,.,.,CASSLGDREAEQFF,TGTGCCAGCAGCTTAGGAGACAGGGAGGCTGAGCAGTTCTTC
TRBV5-1,TRBJ2-7,.,many,CASSLAASDDEQYF,TGCGCCAGCAGCTTGGCCGCGTCAGACGACGAGCAGTACTTC
TRBV20-1,TRBJ2-3,TRBD2,.,CSARDWSGGGTSTDTQYF,TGCAGTGCTAGAGATTGGAGCGGGGGGGGAACTAGCACAGATACGCAGTATTTT
TRBV27,TRBJ2-1,TRBD2,.,CASSMTSGSWFF,TGTGCCAGCAGTATGACTAGCGGGAGTTGGTTCTTC
TRBV10-3,TRBJ1-2,.,.,CAISQQGLYGYTF,TGTGCCATCAGCCAGCAGGGGCTATATGGCTACACCTTC
TRBV10-2,TRBJ2-7,TRBD1,.,CASSNRGVGKQYF,TGCGCCAGCAGTAACAGGGGGGTCGGGAAGCAGTACTTC
TRBV7-2,TRBJ2-1,.,.,CASNLNPGVNEQFF,TGTGCCAGCAACTTAAATCCAGGGGTTAATGAGCAGTTCTTC
TRBV20-1,TRBJ2-7,.,few,CSARPGSYNNEQYF,TGCAGTGCTAGACCGGGGTCCTACAACAATGAGCAGTACTTC
TRBV30,TRBJ2-1,.,few,CAWSGGTYNEQFF,TGTGCCTGGAGTGGCGGGACCTACAATGAGCAGTTCTTC
TRBV14,TRBJ2-7,.,few,CASSQGRIFYEQYF,TGTGCCAGCAGCCAAGGCAGGATTTTCTACGAGCAGTACTTC
TRBV7-2,TRBJ2-4,.,.,CASSLERWGERYF,TGTGCCAGCAGCTTAGAAAGATGGGGCGAGCGGTACTTC
TRBV5-4,TRBJ2-5,.,.,CASSLNDQETQYF,TGTGCCAGCAGCTTGAATGATCAGGAGACCCAGTACTTC
TRBV4-1,TRBJ1-5,.,few,CASSQRTNQPQHF,TGCGCCAGCAGCCAAAGAACAAATCAGCCCCAGCATTTT
TRBV12-3/TRBV12-4,TRBJ1-2,.,few,CANGEDPSYTF,TGTGCCAACGGTGAAGACCCGAGCTACACCTTC
TRBV7-2,TRBJ2-4,.,.,CASSFQQDIQYF,TGTGCCAGCAGCTTTCAGCAGGACATTCAGTACTTC
TRBV28,TRBJ2-7,.,few,CASSSSRGPRGEQYF,TGTGCCAGCAGTTCTTCACGGGGGCCCCGGGGCGAGCAGTACTTC
TRBV12-3/TRBV12-4,TRBJ2-2,.,.,CATTYGAGELFF,TGTGCCACTACGTACGGAGCCGGGGAGCTGTTTTTT
TRBV15,TRBJ1-5,.,.,CATSRDQGGQPQHF,TGTGCCACCAGCAGAGACCAGGGCGGCCAGCCCCAGCATTTT
TRBV21-1,TRBJ2-1,.,few,CASSKEHNEQFF,TGTGCCAGCAGCAAAGAACACAATGAGCAGTTCTTC
TRBV10-1,TRBJ2-5,TRBD1,once,CASSPGTGVQETQYF,TGCGCCAGCAGCCCCGGGACAGGGGTCCAAGAGACCCAGTACTTC
TRBV3-1,TRBJ2-1,.,few,CASSQGRMGTTNEQFF,TGTGCCAGCAGCCAAGGGCGCATGGGGACGACAAATGAGCAGTTCTTC
TRBV6-2/TRBV6-3,TRBJ1-2,.,.,CASSPAPHGGYTF,TGTGCCAGCAGCCCGGCCCCCCACGGCGGCTACACCTTC
TRBV7-2,TRBJ2-1,TRBD2,.,CASTKGGAYNEQFF,TGTGCCAGCACCAAGGGAGGGGCCTACAATGAGCAGTTCTTC
TRBV20-1,TRBJ2-7,TRBD2,.,CSARRTSNEQYF,TGCAGTGCTCGAAGGACTAGCAACGAGCAGTACTTC
TRBV20-1,TRBJ2-2,.,.,CSANAPSNTGELFF,TGCAGTGCTAATGCCCCTTCGAACACCGGGGAGCTGTTTTTT
TRBV29-1,TRBJ1-1,.,.,CSVSGVMNTEAFF,TGCAGCGTTTCAGGGGTTATGAACACTGAAGCTTTCTTT
TRBV7-9,TRBJ2-7,TRBD2,.,CASTHGREVVYEQYF,TGTGCCAGCACCCACGGGCGGGAGGTTGTCTACGAGCAGTACTTC
TRBV5-1,TRBJ2-3,.,many,CASSFDSTDTQYF,TGTGCCAGCAGCTTCGACAGCACAGATACGCAGTATTTT
TRBV20-1,TRBJ2-3,TRBD2,many,CSAGVSSGSADTQYF,TGCAGTGCAGGAGTCTCCAGCGGGAGCGCGGATACGCAGTATTTT
TRBV25-1,TRBJ2-1,TRBD2,few,CASSDLSGSNEQFF,TGTGCCAGCAGTGACCTTAGCGGGAGCAATGAGCAGTTCTTC
TRBV5-1,TRBJ1-3,.,.,CASSLVVQGGLTGNTIYF,TGCGCCAGCAGCTTGGTGGTGCAGGGAGGTTTGACGGGAAACACCATATATTTT
TRBV5-1,TRBJ2-7,.,many,CASSSIQGTYEQYF,TGTGCCAGCAGTTCAATACAGGGAACCTACGAGCAGTACTTC
TRBV7-9,TRBJ2-6,.,.,CASSYRRTSGANVRTF,TGTGCCAGCAGCTACCGGAGGACCTCTGGGGCCAACGTCCGGACTTTC
TRBV6-5,TRBJ1-2,.,.,CASSSPNLPRDLNNYGYTF,TGTGCCAGCAGTTCCCCAAACCTCCCGAGAGACTTGAACAACTATGGCTACACCTTC
TRBV12-3/TRBV12-4,TRBJ2-7,.,few,CASSLWRTGEQYF,TGTGCCAGCAGTTTATGGAGAACGGGCGAGCAGTACTTC
TRBV7-3,TRBJ2-3,.,few,CASSPDRDTSTDTQYF,TGTGCCAGCAGCCCGGACCGGGACACCAGCACAGATACGCAGTATTTT
TRBV20-1,TRBJ2-3,.,few,CSARAELAFTDTQYF,TGCAGTGCTAGAGCGGAGCTAGCGTTCACAGATACGCAGTATTTT
TRBV20-1,TRBJ2-7,TRBD1,many,CSALGQNPYEQYF,TGCAGTGCCCTGGGACAGAACCCCTACGAGCAGTACTTC